One and the same sample provided the 8 T cell receptor beta chains below, sequenced in a study of T cell responses to AZD1222 COVID-19 vaccine. Sequenced by immunoSEQ multiplex PCR; TCRdb stores in-frame clones only, minus some. This table has tens of thousands of clones, about 92% appearing once. The starting material was peripheral blood, obtained on day 0 of AZD1222 vaccination. Receptors originate from an adult in good health.

The chain uses TRBV5-8 and TRBJ2-7; tentative D call: TRBD1 (5 bases). Germline loops: CDR1 SGHTS, CDR2 YDEGEE. The germline V and J ends were trimmed by 2 bases and 2 bases, with 14 bases remaining between them. This CDR3 is built from 15 residues. The CDR3 nucleotides read TGTGCCAGCAGCTTAATTAGTCAGGGTACCTACGAGCAGTACTTC. It yields the protein CASSLISQGTYEQYF.

Note on this clone: The junction shows a germline mismatch at one end, possibly a read error. The chain couples TRBV15 to TRBJ2-1; tentatively, D is TRBD2 (5 bases). The CDR3 covers 15 residues. Germline V lookup: CDR1 LNHNV, CDR2 YYDKDF (reference sequence). The DNA for the CDR3 is TGTGCCACTAGCAGAGGTCCCCCGAGGGCCAATGAGCAGTTCTTC. Its translation is CATSRGPPRANEQFF.

The V gene is TRBV27, the J gene TRBJ2-1, with 8 bases aligning to TRBD2. CDR3 length equals 16 residues. V lost 2 bases, J lost 2 bases, and 5 bases stayed unmatched. CDR1 MNHEY and CDR2 SMNVEV come from the germline V gene (reference sequence). The CDR3 loop is CASSLRGGRPYNEQFF. CDR3 bases: TGTGCCAGCAGTTTAAGAGGCGGGAGGCCCTACAATGAGCAGTTCTTC.

V usage is TRBV11-2 and J usage is TRBJ2-1; D is uncertain. Germline CDR1 is SGHAT and CDR2 is FQNNGV. There are 15 residues in the CDR3. Trimming stripped 8 bases from V and 4 bases from J, with 18 bases between. The CDR3 reads CASSPRIAGYNEQFF. The CDR3 bases are TGTGCCAGCTCCCCCCGGATAGCAGGATACAATGAGCAGTTCTTC.

The chain employs TRBV7-9 and TRBJ2-2, with TRBD2 identical over 9 bases. The V gene end was trimmed by 3 bases and the J gene end by 3 bases; junction bases not matched to a gene: 2. Germline lookup yields CDR1 SEHNR and CDR2 FQNEAQ (reference sequence). This CDR3 has 15 residues. The CDR3 coding sequence is TGTGCCAGCAGCTTCAAGCGGGAGGACACCGGGGAGCTGTTTTTT. Its translation is CASSFKREDTGELFF.

This clone was found once. This chain connects TRBV4-1 to TRBJ2-7, with D possibly TRBD2 on 5 matching bases. The V and J ends lost 3 bases and 2 bases respectively, with 11 bases between them. The germline gives CDR1 MGHRA, CDR2 YSYEKL. CDR3 length: 14 amino acids. This chain's CDR3 is CASSQEAPPYEQYF. The CDR3 nucleotides are TGCGCCAGCAGCCAGGAGGCACCTCCCTACGAGCAGTACTTC.

The rearrangement uses TRBV7-9 and TRBJ2-7; maybe TRBD2 (6 bases). CDR1 is SEHNR and CDR2 is FQNEAQ in the germline V gene (reference sequence). This CDR3 is 14 amino acids long. Trimming removed 2 bases at V and 3 bases at J, with 11 bases between. The CDR3 DNA reads as TGTGCCAGCAGCTTATTAACGGGGGACTACGAGCAGTACTTC. It specifies CASSLLTGDYEQYF. Combining the CDR3 with reference TRBV7-9 and TRBJ2-7 gives the whole variable domain DTGVSQNPRHKITKRGQNVTFRCDPISEHNRLYWYRQTLGQGPEFLTYFQNEAQLEKSRLLSDRFSAERPKGSFSTLEIQRTEQGDSAMYLCASSLLTGDYEQYFGPGTRLTVT.

This chain uses TRBV19 with TRBJ1-5; 10 positions agree with TRBD1. V trimming: 1 base; J trimming: 6 bases; junction bases outside the gene matches: 12. The CDR3 runs 18 residues. The V gene's germline CDR1 is LNHDA and CDR2 SQIVND (reference sequence). The CDR3, as DNA: TGTGCCAGTAGTATAGCGACAGGGGGCGTGTATTGGATTCAGCCCCAGCATTTT. Its protein is CASSIATGGVYWIQPQHF.